A selection of T cell receptor beta chains follows, all from one sample in a study of cytomegalovirus exposure and HLA in healthy donors. The assay was immunoSEQ multiplex PCR, and TCRdb's table has in-frame clones only and misses some. This sample yields about 160,000 clones, of which about 88% are seen a single time; roughly 1.8% belongs to the top ten. Sample: PBMCs. These receptors came from a woman aged 18-29 years in good health and CMV-seronegative. Both conserved end residues are part of each CDR3. Fields, in order: J gene, V gene, D gene, clone size, CDR3 DNA, CDR3 protein. D genes are given only for firm matches. Part of the rows lack a size; the others show once, few, many or a class for expanded clones.

TRBJ2-3	TRBV9	TRBD2	-	TGTGCCAGCAGCTCCTCGGGACTAGGCCAAGATACGCAGTATTTT	CASSSSGLGQDTQYF
TRBJ1-2	TRBV11-2	-	-	TGTGCCAGCAGCTTAGGACAGCATAATGGCTACACCTTC	CASSLGQHNGYTF
TRBJ1-4	TRBV11-2	TRBD1	once	TGTGCCAGCAGCCATTGGACAGGGGAGGAAAAACTGTTTTTT	CASSHWTGEEKLFF
TRBJ2-5	TRBV29-1	-	-	TGCAGCGGAGGACAGACCCAAGAGACCCAGTACTTC	CSGGQTQETQYF
TRBJ2-7	TRBV28	TRBD1	-	TGTGCCAGCAGTTTAGGACAGGGGAATTCCTACGAGCAGTACTTC	CASSLGQGNSYEQYF
TRBJ1-5	TRBV19	-	-	TGTGCCAGTAGTCTCCGCAGGGGAGGCAATCAGCCCCAGCATTTT	CASSLRRGGNQPQHF
TRBJ2-7	TRBV25-1	TRBD1	-	TGTGCCAGCAGTTACAGGGGGCCTATCTACGAGCAGTACTTC	CASSYRGPIYEQYF
TRBJ2-7	TRBV5-1	TRBD1	-	TGCGCCAGCAGCGCGGGACAGGGGGCGGTAACGTACGAGCAGTACTTC	CASSAGQGAVTYEQYF
TRBJ2-1	TRBV11-3	-	-	TGTGCCAGCAGCTCTTTTAGCAATGAGCAGTTCTTC	CASSSFSNEQFF
TRBJ1-2	TRBV25-1	TRBD1	-	TGTGCCAGCAGTAAAGGACAGGGGGCGAGCTATGGCTACACCTTC	CASSKGQGASYGYTF
TRBJ1-1	TRBV6-6	TRBD1	few	TGTGCCAGCAGTTACAGTGGGCAGGGGGATACTGAAGCTTTCTTT	CASSYSGQGDTEAFF
TRBJ1-2	TRBV9	-	-	TGTGCCAGCAGCGGGGGAAACGGACTGGCGGCTTATGGCTACACCTTC	CASSGGNGLAAYGYTF
TRBJ1-1	TRBV18	-	-	TGTGCCAGCTCACCACCTCTCCACACTGAAGCTTTCTTT	CASSPPLHTEAFF
TRBJ2-1	TRBV15	-	-	TGTGCCACCAGCAGAGATAGGATATCAGGTGAGCAGTTCTTC	CATSRDRISGEQFF
TRBJ2-5	TRBV2	-	-	TGTGCCAGCAGATCTTCCGAGACCCAGTACTTC	CASRSSETQYF
TRBJ2-7	TRBV18	TRBD1	-	TGTGCCAGCTCAGGGGACAGGGTGTACTACGAGCAGTACTTC	CASSGDRVYYEQYF
TRBJ2-1	TRBV19	-	-	TGTGCCAGTAGAGAAGGCAGTAGGCGGTACAATGAGCAGTTCTTC	CASREGSRRYNEQFF
TRBJ2-3	TRBV11-2	TRBD1	-	TGTGCCAGCAGCCCACTTCGGACAGGTTCCTCTACTCGTACGCAGTATTTT	CASSPLRTGSSTRTQYF
TRBJ1-1	TRBV19	-	-	TGTGCCAGTAGATCGGGGCCGGAGGGGACGGGGGCTTTCTTT	CASRSGPEGTGAFF
TRBJ2-2	TRBV27	-	once	TGTGCCAGCAGTCCAGGTTCGAACACCGGGGAGCTGTTTTTT	CASSPGSNTGELFF
TRBJ1-1	TRBV6-5	-	few	TGTGCCAGCAGTTACTCGATGGCGGGATCGGGCACTGAAGCTTTCTTT	CASSYSMAGSGTEAFF
TRBJ2-5	TRBV28	TRBD1	-	TGTGCCAGCAGAGACGGACAGGTCCCTCAAGAGACCCAGTACTTC	CASRDGQVPQETQYF
TRBJ2-7	TRBV2	TRBD1	-	TGTGCCAGCAGCCGTCCAACCTCTTTCCGGGACAGTAACTACGAGCAGTACTTC	CASSRPTSFRDSNYEQYF
TRBJ2-1	TRBV7-2	TRBD2	-	TGTGCCAGCAGCTCCCGGGGTAGCGGGAGGGTCTACAATGAGCAGTTCTTC	CASSSRGSGRVYNEQFF
TRBJ2-5	TRBV10-2	-	-	TGCGCCACCCTTCGGGGGAAACAAGAGACCCAGTACTTC	CATLRGKQETQYF
TRBJ1-3	TRBV7-9	-	few	TGTGCCAGCAGCCTCACAGGAATTACTGGAAACACCATATATTTT	CASSLTGITGNTIYF
TRBJ2-7	TRBV5-6	-	-	TGTGCCAGCAGCTTGGCCCTTGTATCCTACGAGCAGTACTTC	CASSLALVSYEQYF
TRBJ1-2	TRBV27	TRBD1	once	TGTGCCAGCAGGCCACAGGGGGCCCAATATGGCTACACCTTC	CASRPQGAQYGYTF
TRBJ2-3	TRBV6-1	TRBD2	-	TGTGCCAGCAGTGATGGACTAGCTCGCGGCACAGATACGCAGTATTTT	CASSDGLARGTDTQYF
TRBJ1-4	TRBV18	-	-	TGTGCCAGCTCAGGGAGGAGCGTTAACGAAAAACTGTTTTTT	CASSGRSVNEKLFF
TRBJ2-7	TRBV7-6	-	-	TGTGCTAGCAGCTTAGACGCGGCAGGCCGGGGGGAGCAGTACTTC	CASSLDAAGRGEQYF
TRBJ2-5	TRBV5-4	TRBD1	-	TGTGCCAGCAGCGTAGGGGGCGGAGAGACCCAGTACTTC	CASSVGGGETQYF
TRBJ2-1	TRBV10-3	TRBD2	-	TGTGCCATCAGTGAAGCCGGGACTAGGGTTGAGCAGTTCTTC	CAISEAGTRVEQFF
TRBJ2-3	TRBV18	TRBD2	-	TGTGCCAGCTCACCCCCCGGAGCGGGAGGGACAGATACGCAGTATTTT	CASSPPGAGGTDTQYF
TRBJ1-1	TRBV7-9	-	-	TGTGCCAGCAGCCCTCAGGGGAACACTGAAGCTTTCTTT	CASSPQGNTEAFF
TRBJ1-2	TRBV11-2	TRBD1	-	TGTGCCAGCACGAACTTTGGACAGGCTATCTATGGCTACACCTTC	CASTNFGQAIYGYTF
TRBJ2-1	TRBV7-9	-	-	TGTGCCAGCAGCTTAGGAGAGGGGGGGGCGGTTAGTGAGCAGTTCTTC	CASSLGEGGAVSEQFF
TRBJ2-7	TRBV25-1	TRBD1	-	TGTGCCAGCAGTGAATCAGGGTGGACAGGGGGGTTCTCCTACGAGCAGTACTTC	CASSESGWTGGFSYEQYF
TRBJ2-1	TRBV27	-	-	TGTGCCAGCAGTTTAGGTACTGCTTATGAGCAGTTCTTC	CASSLGTAYEQFF
TRBJ1-2	TRBV6-5	TRBD1	-	TGTGCCAGCAGCTTCGGACAGGGAGGTGGCTACACCTTC	CASSFGQGGGYTF
TRBJ1-1	TRBV5-6	TRBD1	-	TGTGCCAGCAGCGGACAGGGTCTCACTGAAGCTTTCTTT	CASSGQGLTEAFF
TRBJ1-1	TRBV6-5	-	once	TGTGCCAGCAGTATATTACAGGGGAACACTGAAGCTTTCTTT	CASSILQGNTEAFF
TRBJ1-3	TRBV15	-	-	TGTGCCACCAGCTCCCGATTAGCCTCTGGAAACACCATATATTTT	CATSSRLASGNTIYF
TRBJ1-2	TRBV6-6	TRBD1	-	TGTGCCAGCAGTTACTCAGGACAGGGAGCTAACTATGGCTACACCTTC	CASSYSGQGANYGYTF
TRBJ1-3	TRBV18	-	-	TGTGCCAGCTCACCACAAACAACAGGTTTGCCTGGAAACACCATATATTTT	CASSPQTTGLPGNTIYF
TRBJ1-1	TRBV15	-	-	TGTGCCACCAGCAATTACCGGGGGCGGGAGTCTGAAGCTTTCTTT	CATSNYRGRESEAFF
TRBJ2-5	TRBV10-3	TRBD1	-	TGTGCCATCTCCCAGGGGGCACAAGAGACCCAGTACTTC	CAISQGAQETQYF
TRBJ2-1	TRBV9	TRBD2	-	TGTGCCAGCAGCGGCTCGGTAGCGGGTAGTCAGAATGAGCAGTTCTTC	CASSGSVAGSQNEQFF